This TCR beta chain is from a study of T-cell memory formation after mild COVID-19. Study-wide results and limits: Clones contracting across day 15 to 85 had a balanced CD4/CD8 profile; later expanding clones leaned CD4+. CD4+ clones that contracted lay mainly in CM and EM; CD8+ ones lay in EMRA. Researchers found some responding clones in pre-infection memory, a sign that cross-reactive memory joined.

Germline V lookup: CDR1 SEHNR, CDR2 FQNEAQ (reference sequence). This CDR3 is 14 amino acids long. V was cut by 5 bases and J by 3 bases, with 11 bases left in between. It was 5'RACE with constant-segment primers that produced the TCR alpha and TCR beta cDNA libraries, which carried sample barcodes and UMIs. TCRdb re-analysed the 5' RACE reads in MiXCR, keeping a single row per CDR3 protein. The sample lists under 650,000 distinct CDR3 sequences, over 15% occurring once. Remarks on this clonotype: Antigen unknown.

The V and J genes are TRBV7-9 and TRBJ1-5; no clear D gene. The sequencing input was PBMCs or a T cell subset sorted from them (not recorded which). The receptor comes from an adult woman who had mild COVID-19 (a few samples of this study predate the infection). Cell type and time point are not known. The CDR3 reads CASSPNRTNQPQHF. The CDR3 DNA reads TGTGCCAGCAGCCCCAACAGAACCAATCAGCCCCAGCATTTT.